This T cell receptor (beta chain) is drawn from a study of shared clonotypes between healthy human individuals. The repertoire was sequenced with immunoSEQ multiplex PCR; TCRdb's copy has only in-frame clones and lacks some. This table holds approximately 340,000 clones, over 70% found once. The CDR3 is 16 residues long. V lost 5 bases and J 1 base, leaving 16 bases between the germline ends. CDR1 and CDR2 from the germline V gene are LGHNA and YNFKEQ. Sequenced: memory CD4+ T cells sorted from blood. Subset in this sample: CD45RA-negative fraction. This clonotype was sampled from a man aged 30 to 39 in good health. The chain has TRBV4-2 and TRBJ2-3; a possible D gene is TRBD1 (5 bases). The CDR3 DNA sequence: TGTGCCAGCAGCGAAAAGGGGAATCGGGGCACAGATACGCAGTATTTT. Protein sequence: CASSEKGNRGTDTQYF.